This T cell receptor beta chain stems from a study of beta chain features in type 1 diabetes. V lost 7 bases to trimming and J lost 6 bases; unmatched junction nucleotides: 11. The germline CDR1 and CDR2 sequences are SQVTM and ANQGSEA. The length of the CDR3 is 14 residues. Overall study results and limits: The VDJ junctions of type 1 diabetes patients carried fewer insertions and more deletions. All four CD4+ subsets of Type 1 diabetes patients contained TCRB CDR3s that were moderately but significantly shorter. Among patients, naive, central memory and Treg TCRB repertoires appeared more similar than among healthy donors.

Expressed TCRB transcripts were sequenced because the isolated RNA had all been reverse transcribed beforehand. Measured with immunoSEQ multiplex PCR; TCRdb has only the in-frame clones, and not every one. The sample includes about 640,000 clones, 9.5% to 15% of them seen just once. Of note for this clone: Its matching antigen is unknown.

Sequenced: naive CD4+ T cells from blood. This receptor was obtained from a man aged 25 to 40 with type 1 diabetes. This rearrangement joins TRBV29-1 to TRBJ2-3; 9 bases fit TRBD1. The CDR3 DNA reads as TGCAGCGCAACCGACAGGGGGTCTTCGGATACGCAGTATTTT. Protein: CSATDRGSSDTQYF.